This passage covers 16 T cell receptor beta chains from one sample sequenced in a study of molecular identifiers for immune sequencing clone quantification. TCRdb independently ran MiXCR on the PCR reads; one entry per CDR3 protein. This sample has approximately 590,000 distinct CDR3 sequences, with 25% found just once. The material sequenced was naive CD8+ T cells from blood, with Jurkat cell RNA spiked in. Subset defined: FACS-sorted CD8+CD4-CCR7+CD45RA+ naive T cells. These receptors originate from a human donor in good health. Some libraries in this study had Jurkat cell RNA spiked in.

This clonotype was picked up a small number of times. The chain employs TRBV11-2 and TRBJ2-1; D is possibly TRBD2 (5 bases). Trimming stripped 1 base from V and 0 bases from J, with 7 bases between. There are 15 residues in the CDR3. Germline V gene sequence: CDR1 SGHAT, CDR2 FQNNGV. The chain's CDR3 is CASSLAGNSYNEQFF. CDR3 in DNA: TGTGCCAGCAGCTTAGCGGGAAACTCCTACAATGAGCAGTTCTTC.

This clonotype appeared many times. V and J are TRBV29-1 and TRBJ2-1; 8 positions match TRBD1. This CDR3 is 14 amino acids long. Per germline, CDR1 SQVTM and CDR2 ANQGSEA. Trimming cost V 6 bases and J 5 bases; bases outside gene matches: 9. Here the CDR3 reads CSVTAETGDNEQFF. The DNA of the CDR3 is TGCAGCGTAACGGCCGAGACAGGGGACAATGAGCAGTTCTTC.

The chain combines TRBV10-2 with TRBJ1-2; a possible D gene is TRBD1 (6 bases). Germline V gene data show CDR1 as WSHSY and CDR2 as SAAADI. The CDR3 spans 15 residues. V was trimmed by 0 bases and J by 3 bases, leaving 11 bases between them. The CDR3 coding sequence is TGCGCCAGCAGTGAGTCGTGGGGGCTGTACTATGGCTACACCTTC. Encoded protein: CASSESWGLYYGYTF.

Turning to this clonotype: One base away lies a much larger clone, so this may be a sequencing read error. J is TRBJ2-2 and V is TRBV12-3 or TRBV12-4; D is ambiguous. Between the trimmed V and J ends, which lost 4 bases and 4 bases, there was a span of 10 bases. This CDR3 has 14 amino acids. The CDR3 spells CASSSVLTTGELFF. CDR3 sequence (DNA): TGTGCCAGCAGTTCCGTTTTGACCACCGGGGAGCTGTTTTTT.

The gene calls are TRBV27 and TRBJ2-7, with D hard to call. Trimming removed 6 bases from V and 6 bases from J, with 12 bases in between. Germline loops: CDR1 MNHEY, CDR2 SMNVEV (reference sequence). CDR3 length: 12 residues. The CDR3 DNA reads TGTGCCAGCAGAACCGCACGGACCGAGCAGTACTTC. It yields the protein CASRTARTEQYF.

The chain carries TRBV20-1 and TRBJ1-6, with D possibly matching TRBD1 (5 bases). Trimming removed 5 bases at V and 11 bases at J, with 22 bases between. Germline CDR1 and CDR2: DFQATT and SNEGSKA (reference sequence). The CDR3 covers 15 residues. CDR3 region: CSAGHERASGPPLHF. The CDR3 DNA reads TGCAGTGCTGGACACGAGCGGGCATCGGGTCCACCCCTCCACTTT.

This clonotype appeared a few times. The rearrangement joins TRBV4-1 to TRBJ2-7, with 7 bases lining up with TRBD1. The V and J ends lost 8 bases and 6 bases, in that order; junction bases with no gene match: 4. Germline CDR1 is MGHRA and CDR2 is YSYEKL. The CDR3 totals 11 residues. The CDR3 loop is CASQGDGEQYF. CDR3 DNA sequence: TGCGCCAGCCAGGGGGACGGCGAGCAGTACTTC.

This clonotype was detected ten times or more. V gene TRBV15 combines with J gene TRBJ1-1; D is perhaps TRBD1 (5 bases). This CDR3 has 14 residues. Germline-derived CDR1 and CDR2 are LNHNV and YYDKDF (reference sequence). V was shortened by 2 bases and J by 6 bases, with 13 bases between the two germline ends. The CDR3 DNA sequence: TGTGCCACCAGCAGACAGGGTCCCCTCGCTGAAGCTTTCTTT. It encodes CATSRQGPLAEAFF.

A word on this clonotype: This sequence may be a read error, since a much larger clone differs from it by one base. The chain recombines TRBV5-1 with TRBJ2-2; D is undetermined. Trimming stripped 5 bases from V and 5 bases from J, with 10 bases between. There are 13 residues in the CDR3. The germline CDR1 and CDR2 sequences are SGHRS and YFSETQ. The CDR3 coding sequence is TGCGCCAGCAGAGGTGACTCGACCGGGGAGCTGTTTTTT. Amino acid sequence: CASRGDSTGELFF.

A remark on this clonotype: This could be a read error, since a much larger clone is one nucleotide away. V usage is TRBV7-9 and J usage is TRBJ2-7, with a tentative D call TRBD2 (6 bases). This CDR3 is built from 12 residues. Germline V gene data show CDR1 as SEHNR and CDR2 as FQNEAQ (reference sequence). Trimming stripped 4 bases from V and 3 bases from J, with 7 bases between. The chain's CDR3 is CASSWEVYEQYF. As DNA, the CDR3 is TGTGCCAGCAGCTGGGAGGTCTACGAGCAGTACTTC.

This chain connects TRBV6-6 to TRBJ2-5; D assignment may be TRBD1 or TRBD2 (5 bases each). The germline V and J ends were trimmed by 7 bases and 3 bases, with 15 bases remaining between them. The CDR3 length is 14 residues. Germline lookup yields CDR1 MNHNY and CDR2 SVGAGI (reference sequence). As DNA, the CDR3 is TGTGCCAGCACCCTACCAGGGACCAAAGAGACCCAGTACTTC. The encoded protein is CASTLPGTKETQYF.

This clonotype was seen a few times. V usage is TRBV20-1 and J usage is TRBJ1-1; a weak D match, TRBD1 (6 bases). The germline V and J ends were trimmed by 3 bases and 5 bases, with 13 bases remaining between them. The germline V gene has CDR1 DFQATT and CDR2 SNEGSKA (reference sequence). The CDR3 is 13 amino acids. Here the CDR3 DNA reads TGCAGTGCTAGGGCGGCAGGGACAACTGAAGCTTTCTTT. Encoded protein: CSARAAGTTEAFF.

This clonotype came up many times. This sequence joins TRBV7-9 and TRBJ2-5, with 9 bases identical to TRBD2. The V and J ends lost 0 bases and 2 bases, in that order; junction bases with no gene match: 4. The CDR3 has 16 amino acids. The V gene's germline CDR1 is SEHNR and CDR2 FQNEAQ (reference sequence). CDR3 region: CASSLAASGVQETQYF. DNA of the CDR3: TGTGCCAGCAGCTTAGCAGCTAGCGGGGTGCAAGAGACCCAGTACTTC.

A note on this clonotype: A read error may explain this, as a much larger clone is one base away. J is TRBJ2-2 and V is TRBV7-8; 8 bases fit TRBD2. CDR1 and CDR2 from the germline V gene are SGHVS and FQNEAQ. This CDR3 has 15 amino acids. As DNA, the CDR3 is TGTGCCAGCGGCTTAGTGGCGGGGGGACCACAGGAGCTGTTTTTT. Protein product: CASGLVAGGPQELFF.

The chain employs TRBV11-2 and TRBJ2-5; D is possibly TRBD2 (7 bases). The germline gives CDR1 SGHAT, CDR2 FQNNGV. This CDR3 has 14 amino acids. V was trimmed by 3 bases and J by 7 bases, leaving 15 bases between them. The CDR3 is CASSFRGADATQYF. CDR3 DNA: TGTGCCAGCAGCTTCCGGGGGGCGGACGCGACCCAGTACTTC.

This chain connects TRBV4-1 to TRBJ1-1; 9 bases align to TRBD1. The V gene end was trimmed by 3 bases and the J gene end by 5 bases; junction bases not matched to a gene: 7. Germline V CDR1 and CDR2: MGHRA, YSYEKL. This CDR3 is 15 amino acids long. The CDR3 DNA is TGCGCCAGCAGCCATGGACAGGGGCGAGAGACTGAAGCTTTCTTT. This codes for CASSHGQGRETEAFF.